This T cell receptor beta chain derives from a study of spatial heterogeneity in lung cancer. As to time point: sample taken at primary tumor resection. Whole RNA, which was extracted from tumor, nontumor lung tissue or frozen PBMC, was sequenced without any cell sorting. The CDR3 extends over 14 amino acids. The J segment lost 7 bases and the V segment lost 0 bases, leaving 5 bases of the junction unmatched. Looked up from germline, CDR1 is SGDLS and CDR2 is YYNGEE. TCRdb recomputed calls from the 5' RACE reads with MiXCR, one row per CDR3 protein. The sample carries roughly 80,000 distinct CDR3 sequences, 7% to 9% recorded once.

This chain links TRBV9 with TRBJ2-7; 9 bases agree with TRBD1. The receptor's source is a male donor with early-stage non-small cell lung cancer. The input for sequencing was PBMCs, taken at surgery. Here the CDR3 reads CASSVGTGVEEQYF. The CDR3 DNA reads as TGTGCCAGCAGCGTAGGGACAGGGGTCGAAGAGCAGTACTTC.